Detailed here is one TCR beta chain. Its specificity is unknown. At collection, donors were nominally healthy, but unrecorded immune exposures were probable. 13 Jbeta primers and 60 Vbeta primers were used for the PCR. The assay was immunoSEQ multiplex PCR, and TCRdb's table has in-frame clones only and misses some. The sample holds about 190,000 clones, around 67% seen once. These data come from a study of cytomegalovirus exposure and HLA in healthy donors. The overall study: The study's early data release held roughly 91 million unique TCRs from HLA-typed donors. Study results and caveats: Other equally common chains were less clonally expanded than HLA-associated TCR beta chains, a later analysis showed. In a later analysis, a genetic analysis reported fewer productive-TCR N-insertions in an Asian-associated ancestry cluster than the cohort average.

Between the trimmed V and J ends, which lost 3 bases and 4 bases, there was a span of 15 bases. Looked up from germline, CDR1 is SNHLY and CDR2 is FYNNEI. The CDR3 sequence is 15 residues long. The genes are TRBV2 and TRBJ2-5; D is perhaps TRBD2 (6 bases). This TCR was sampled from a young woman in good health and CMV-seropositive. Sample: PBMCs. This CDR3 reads CASSEREDSRETQYF. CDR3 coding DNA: TGTGCCAGCAGTGAGAGGGAGGATTCTAGAGAGACCCAGTACTTC.